Shown below are 27 T cell receptor beta chains from a single sample sequenced in a study of blood T cell repertoires in COVID-19. TCRdb keeps only in-frame clones here, not all; method: immunoSEQ multiplex PCR. The repertoire holds some 110,000 clones, around 74% seen once, with approximately 19% in the top ten. Sequenced: peripheral blood. All receptors come from a woman aged 70 to 79 with acute or convalescent COVID-19.

This sequence joins TRBV7-2 and TRBJ1-2; 8 positions agree with TRBD1. The J segment lost 6 bases and the V segment lost 5 bases, leaving 8 bases of the junction unmatched. Germline V lookup: CDR1 SGHTA, CDR2 FQGNSA. This CDR3 spans 14 amino acids. CDR3 amino acids: CASSPLTGEHGYTF. The CDR3 region has the DNA TGTGCCAGCAGCCCCTTGACAGGGGAACATGGCTACACCTTC.

DNA for the CDR3: TGCGCCAGCAGCTATACCCAGGGTGGGTTCACAGATACGCAGTATTTT. It encodes CASSYTQGGFTDTQYF. V usage is TRBV5-1 and J usage is TRBJ2-3; TRBD1 is a possible D gene (5 bases). Germline V gene sequence: CDR1 SGHRS, CDR2 YFSETQ. CDR3 length: 16 residues. The V gene lost 3 bases and the J gene lost 2 bases, with 16 bases spanning the gap. Full variable domain (rest looked up from reference TRBV5-1 and TRBJ2-3): KAGVTQTPRYLIKTRGQQVTLSCSPISGHRSVSWYQQTPGQGLQFLFEYFSETQRNKGNFPGRFSGRQFSNSRSEMNVSTLELGDSALYLCASSYTQGGFTDTQYFGPGTRLTVL.

V usage is TRBV5-1 and J usage is TRBJ2-1, with D maybe TRBD1 (7 bases). V was clipped by 7 bases and J by 7 bases, with 18 bases between them. The germline V gene encodes CDR1 SGHRS and CDR2 YFSETQ. This CDR3 region has 14 residues. The chain's CDR3 is CASAGQGDVNEQFF. The CDR3 region has the DNA TGCGCCAGCGCGGGGCAGGGGGACGTGAATGAGCAGTTCTTC.

This clone was counted at least ten times. The genes are TRBV6-5 and TRBJ2-2; D ambiguous. The germline V and J ends were trimmed by 7 bases and 11 bases, with 20 bases remaining between them. The CDR3 consists of 14 residues. From germline, CDR1 is MNHEY and CDR2 SVGAGI. In DNA form, the CDR3 reads TGTGCCAGCATTGTACAGCCGTCGTCCGAAGAGCTGTTTTTT. This sequence encodes CASIVQPSSEELFF.

The chain recombines TRBV2 with TRBJ1-3; D is perhaps TRBD1 (5 bases). Trimming stripped 11 bases from V and 2 bases from J, with 10 bases between. The V gene's germline CDR1 is SNHLY and CDR2 FYNNEI. The CDR3 covers 12 residues. In DNA, the CDR3 is TGTGCCTCACGGGGGACTGGAAACACCATATATTTT. This gives the protein CASRGTGNTIYF.

The chain has TRBV6-6 and TRBJ2-7; 10 nucleotides match TRBD1. The CDR3 is 15 residues long. Germline CDR1 and CDR2: MNHNY and SVGAGI (reference sequence). The V gene end was trimmed by 6 bases and the J gene end by 1 base; junction bases not matched to a gene: 6. In nucleotides, the CDR3 is TGTGCCAGCAGACACGACAGGGGGCTTTCCTACGAGCAGTACTTC. This sequence encodes CASRHDRGLSYEQYF.

This chain connects TRBV27 to TRBJ1-2, with a tentative D call TRBD1 (5 bases). The CDR3 has 13 amino acids. Deletions cut 9 bases from V and 4 bases from J, with 15 bases between. The germline CDR1 and CDR2 sequences are MNHEY and SMNVEV (reference sequence). The CDR3, as DNA: TGTGCCAGGGGGTGGTGGGGCCGCTATGGCTACACCTTC. Translation: CARGWWGRYGYTF.

This chain links TRBV4-1 with TRBJ2-3, with 8 bases fitting TRBD2. Germline trimming cut 1 base from V and 4 bases from J; bases unmatched to any gene: 7. Germline V lookup: CDR1 MGHRA, CDR2 YSYEKL. The CDR3 length is 16 residues. CDR3 sequence reads: CASSQAPGLVADTQYF. The CDR3 region has the DNA TGCGCCAGCAGCCAAGCGCCGGGACTAGTTGCAGATACGCAGTATTTT.

The chain combines TRBV20-1 with TRBJ2-1; TRBD2 matches 7 bases. The CDR3 contains 15 residues. Germline CDR1 is DFQATT and CDR2 is SNEGSKA (reference sequence). J lost 8 bases, V lost 3 bases, and 13 bases had no gene match. DNA of the CDR3: TGCAGTGCTAGTAGGAGGCGGGGGAGTAGTGATGAGCAGTTCTTC. Its protein is CSASRRRGSSDEQFF.

The CDR3 DNA sequence: TGTGCCAGCAGCCCGGGGGGGCACATTCAGTACTTC. This encodes CASSPGGHIQYF. This chain joins TRBV9 and TRBJ2-4; 8 bases are a match to TRBD2. After removal of 4 bases from V and 8 bases from J, the junction contained 2 bases not matched to a gene. Germline CDR1 reads SGDLS; CDR2 reads YYNGEE. CDR3 length: 12 amino acids.

The chain is built from TRBV6-1 and TRBJ1-2; D gene uncertain. V dropped 3 bases and J dropped 0 bases, with 14 bases sitting between them. The CDR3 extends over 16 amino acids. The germline V gene has CDR1 MNHNS and CDR2 SASEGT. The CDR3 here is CASSELARRANYGYTF. CDR3 nucleotides: TGTGCCAGCAGTGAGCTAGCCAGGAGAGCTAACTATGGCTACACCTTC.

The rearrangement joins TRBV6-4 to TRBJ2-2; D unresolved. With 2 bases removed from V and 1 base from J, the gap between germline ends came to 5 bases. This CDR3 spans 14 amino acids. The germline gives CDR1 MRHNA, CDR2 SNTAGT. As DNA, the CDR3 is TGTGCCAGCAGTGACGTCGGGAACACCGGGGAGCTGTTTTTT. Its translation: CASSDVGNTGELFF.

The J gene is TRBJ1-6, the V gene TRBV9, with TRBD1 matching 7 bases. Germline V CDR1 and CDR2: SGDLS, YYNGEE. With 2 bases clipped from V and 7 bases from J, the junction kept 6 bases outside the gene matches. This CDR3 comprises 15 residues. CDR3 bases: TGTGCCAGCAGCGTTAAACAGGGGACCAATTCACCCCTCCACTTT. Its protein product is CASSVKQGTNSPLHF.

This clone appeared once. The rearrangement joins TRBV19 to TRBJ1-2, with a weak D call TRBD1 (5 bases). Deletions cut 7 bases from V and 7 bases from J, with 13 bases between. Germline lookup yields CDR1 LNHDA and CDR2 SQIVND (reference sequence). The CDR3 consists of 12 residues. For the CDR3, the DNA is TGTGCCAGTACATCAGGGTCCCTTGGCTACACCTTC. This encodes CASTSGSLGYTF.

This clone was seen a few times. The J gene is TRBJ1-5, the V gene TRBV7-9; 10 bases match TRBD1. Germline CDR1 is SEHNR and CDR2 is FQNEAQ (reference sequence). The CDR3 totals 16 residues. The J segment lost 5 bases and the V segment lost 2 bases, leaving 6 bases of the junction unmatched. Here the CDR3 reads CASSLSVGTGDQPQHF. The CDR3 nucleotides are TGTGCCAGCAGCTTATCCGTCGGGACAGGGGATCAGCCCCAGCATTTT.

The genes are TRBV4-1 and TRBJ2-7; the match to TRBD2 covers 7 bases. V lost 0 bases to trimming and J lost 2 bases; unmatched junction nucleotides: 7. The length of the CDR3 is 16 residues. Germline CDR1 MGHRA, CDR2 YSYEKL. CDR3 nucleotide sequence: TGCGCCAGCAGCCAAGAGGCGGGGGTCAGAGCCTACGAGCAGTACTTC. This translates into CASSQEAGVRAYEQYF.

This clone has only one observation. The rearrangement joins TRBV7-4 to TRBJ2-2; 11 bases align to TRBD2. Germline V lookup: CDR1 SGHVT, CDR2 SQSDAQ. V shed 7 bases and J 8 bases; nucleotides not matched to a gene: 6. The CDR3 sequence is 14 residues long. The CDR3 loop reads CASNRLAGCGELFF. In DNA, the CDR3 is TGTGCCAGCAACCGACTAGCGGGGTGTGGGGAGCTGTTTTTT.

This clone was counted between two and nine times. The chain is built from TRBV12-3 or TRBV12-4 and TRBJ1-1; D is unresolved. The V and J ends lost 2 bases and 10 bases respectively, with 11 bases between them. This CDR3 has 12 residues. For the CDR3, the DNA is TGTGCCAGCAGTTTATCTACGGTTAGAGCTTTCTTT. This gives the protein CASSLSTVRAFF.

The J gene is TRBJ2-2, the V gene TRBV2, with D possibly being TRBD2 (5 bases). The V end lost 8 bases, the J end lost 0 bases, and 7 bases lay between the germline ends. Germline values: CDR1 SNHLY, CDR2 FYNNEI. The CDR3 has 13 amino acids. CDR3 nucleotide sequence: TGTGCCAGCCGAGGGTCGAACACCGGGGAGCTGTTTTTT. Protein product: CASRGSNTGELFF.

The J gene is TRBJ1-2, the V gene TRBV10-3; D gene uncertain. The CDR3 runs to 13 residues. V lost 3 bases, J lost 2 bases, and 7 bases lay in between. The germline V gene encodes CDR1 ENHRY and CDR2 SYGVKD. For the CDR3, the DNA is TGTGCCATCAGTGAAACGGAGAACTATGGCTACACCTTC. Its translation: CAISETENYGYTF.

The chain employs TRBV5-1 and TRBJ2-6; 7 bases agree with TRBD1. The J segment lost 0 bases and the V segment lost 5 bases, leaving 8 bases of the junction unmatched. The CDR3 extends over 17 amino acids. CDR1 is SGHRS, CDR2 YFSETQ, per germline. This chain's CDR3 is CASSSGQVGSGANVLTF. The CDR3 DNA follows: TGCGCCAGCAGTTCTGGACAGGTTGGCTCTGGGGCCAACGTCCTGACTTTC.

This clone has only one observation. The chain couples TRBV29-1 to TRBJ2-2; 9 nucleotides line up with TRBD1. Germline V gene lookup returns CDR1 SQVTM and CDR2 ANQGSEA. With V trimmed by 7 bases and J by 5 bases, 8 bases remained unmatched. This CDR3 contains 14 residues. CDR3 bases: TGCAGCGGCAAACAGGGGGCGGATACCGGGGAGCTGTTTTTT. The encoded protein is CSGKQGADTGELFF.

This clone was seen a few times. The chain links TRBV9 to TRBJ2-1, with 9 bases fitting TRBD2. The CDR3 consists of 15 residues. Looked up from germline, CDR1 is SGDLS and CDR2 is YYNGEE. Trimming at V came to 0 bases and at J to 8 bases, leaving 6 bases not matched to a gene. CDR3 region: CASSVGNSGGDEQFF. The CDR3 bases are TGTGCCAGCAGCGTAGGTAATAGCGGGGGCGATGAGCAGTTCTTC.

The chain joins TRBV29-1 to TRBJ1-1, with a weak D call TRBD1 (5 bases). Germline values: CDR1 SQVTM, CDR2 ANQGSEA. Trimming cost V 6 bases and J 1 base, with 9 bases left between them. There are 12 residues in the CDR3. For the CDR3, the DNA is TGCAGCGTCCAGGGATCGAACACTGAAGCTTTCTTT. Residues: CSVQGSNTEAFF.

This clone was detected once. The chain joins TRBV5-8 to TRBJ1-2; D gene unclear. The CDR3 runs 15 residues. Germline values: CDR1 SGHTS, CDR2 YDEGEE. Between the trimmed V and J ends, which lost 5 bases and 0 bases, there was a span of 14 bases. CDR3 loop: CASRLGRGTNYGYTF. For the CDR3, the DNA is TGTGCCAGCAGACTAGGGAGAGGCACTAACTATGGCTACACCTTC.

The chain joins TRBV15 to TRBJ1-2, with 8 bases aligning to TRBD1. This CDR3 has 17 residues. V lost 3 bases, J lost 7 bases, and 16 bases stayed unmatched. Germline CDR1 is LNHNV and CDR2 is YYDKDF (reference sequence). The chain's CDR3 is CATSRAGTGANYGGYTF. The CDR3 nucleotides are TGTGCCACCAGCAGGGCCGGGACAGGCGCTAATTATGGTGGCTACACCTTC.

This clone was detected many times. The chain joins TRBV7-8 to TRBJ1-2; TRBD1 aligns across 8 bases. CDR1 and CDR2 from the germline V gene are SGHVS and FQNEAQ. Trimming at V came to 4 bases and at J to 5 bases, leaving 6 bases not matched to a gene. The length of the CDR3 is 14 residues. This CDR3 reads CASSSSGGRYGYTF. The CDR3 nucleotides are TGTGCCAGCAGCTCCTCAGGGGGCCGGTATGGCTACACCTTC.